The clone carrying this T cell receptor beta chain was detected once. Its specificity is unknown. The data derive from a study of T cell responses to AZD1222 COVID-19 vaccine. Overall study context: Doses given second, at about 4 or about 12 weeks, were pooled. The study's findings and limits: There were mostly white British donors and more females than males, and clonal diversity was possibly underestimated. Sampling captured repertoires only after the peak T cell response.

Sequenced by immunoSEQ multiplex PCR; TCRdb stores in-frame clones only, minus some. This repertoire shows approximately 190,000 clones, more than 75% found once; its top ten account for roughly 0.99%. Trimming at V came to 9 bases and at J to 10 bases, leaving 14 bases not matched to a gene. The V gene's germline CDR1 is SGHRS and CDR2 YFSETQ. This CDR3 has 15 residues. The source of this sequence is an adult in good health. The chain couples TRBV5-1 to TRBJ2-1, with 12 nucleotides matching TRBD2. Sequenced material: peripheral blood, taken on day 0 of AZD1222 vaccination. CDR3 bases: TGCGCCACCACCTCTCTAGCGGGAGGGCAAGGGGAGCAGTTCTTC. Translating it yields CATTSLAGGQGEQFF.